This is a list of T cell receptor beta chains from one sample in a study of post-analysis software for immune sequencing data. TCRdb itself ran the PCR reads through MiXCR, one entry per CDR3 protein. The sample records roughly 170,000 distinct CDR3 sequences, 30% being singletons. Material for sequencing was blood. These receptors were collected from a girl aged 10 to 17 with multiple sclerosis. The CDR3 runs from the conserved cysteine through the conserved F or W. Fields, in order: V gene, D gene, clone size, J gene, CDR3 protein, CDR3 DNA. D genes are given only for firm matches. The size entry is marked missing in some rows and otherwise reads once, few, many or a size class.

TRBV5-6,.,many,TRBJ1-2,CASSGPNGYTF,TGTGCCAGCAGTGGCCCAAATGGCTACACCTTC
TRBV12-3/TRBV12-4,TRBD1,.,TRBJ1-1,CASTRKGALNTEAFF,TGTGCCAGCACCAGAAAGGGGGCCCTGAACACTGAAGCTTTCTTT
TRBV20-1,TRBD2,many,TRBJ2-1,CSAGTPTSGSMDEQFF,TGCAGTGCCGGGACCCCGACTAGCGGGAGTATGGATGAGCAGTTCTTC
TRBV7-9,.,many,TRBJ1-5,CASSFGENQPQHF,TGTGCCAGCAGCTTTGGGGAAAATCAGCCCCAGCATTTT
TRBV4-2,TRBD1,few,TRBJ1-2,CASSRILRDREPPNYGCTF,TGTGCCAGCAGCCGAATACTCAGGGACAGAGAGCCACCTAACTATGGCTGCACCTTC
TRBV18,.,.,TRBJ2-5,CASSPRTEETQYF,TGTGCCAGCTCACCCCGGACAGAAGAGACCCAGTACTTC
TRBV20-1,.,once,TRBJ2-7,CSARPYGGYSYNEQYF,TGCAGTGCTAGACCCTACGGGGGCTACTCCTACAATGAGCAGTACTTC
TRBV12-5,TRBD1,few,TRBJ2-7,CASGLTSIPKTGGDEQYF,TGTGCTAGTGGTTTGACATCGATTCCAAAGACAGGGGGCGACGAGCAGTACTTC
TRBV4-1,TRBD1,many,TRBJ1-4,CASSQAPQMTGNEKLFF,TGCGCCAGCAGCCAAGCCCCTCAAATGACAGGGAATGAAAAACTGTTTTTT
TRBV7-2,.,many,TRBJ2-1,CASSPHPSNNEQFF,TGTGCCAGCAGCCCTCATCCGTCTAACAATGAGCAGTTCTTC
TRBV20-1,.,few,TRBJ2-5,CSTRGPGQETQYF,TGCAGTACGAGGGGTCCTGGACAAGAGACCCAGTACTTC
TRBV3-1,.,once,TRBJ1-1,CASSQGCKGLNTEAFF,TGTGCCAGCAGCCAAGGATGCAAGGGGTTAAACACTGAAGCTTTCTTT
TRBV5-5,TRBD1,.,TRBJ2-2,CASSLEGQSTGELFF,TGTGCCAGCAGCTTGGAGGGACAGTCCACCGGGGAGCTGTTTTTT
TRBV20-1,.,.,TRBJ2-5,CSAVGTHQETQYF,TGCAGTGCTGTCGGGACACACCAAGAGACCCAGTACTTC
TRBV3-1,.,many,TRBJ2-1,CASSPVGVDYNEQFF,TGTGCCAGCAGCCCCGTAGGGGTGGACTACAATGAGCAGTTCTTC
TRBV20-1,.,.,TRBJ2-7,CSASGQGIPYEQYF,TGCAGTGCTAGTGGGCAGGGCATTCCCTACGAGCAGTACTTC
TRBV6-6,TRBD1,.,TRBJ2-7,CASSLTGQGTEQYF,TGTGCCAGCAGCCTTACCGGACAGGGGACCGAGCAGTACTTC
TRBV5-1,.,many,TRBJ2-3,CASSRFPDSTDTQYF,TGCGCCAGCAGCCGATTTCCCGACAGCACAGATACGCAGTATTTT
TRBV30,.,many,TRBJ2-3,CAWSASPGTDTQYF,TGTGCCTGGAGTGCCTCCCCGGGGACAGATACGCAGTATTTT
TRBV9,.,.,TRBJ2-7,CASSVAPGRSYEQYF,TGTGCCAGCAGCGTAGCCCCGGGCCGATCCTACGAGCAGTACTTC
TRBV6-1,.,.,TRBJ2-1,CASRGGISYNEQFF,TGTGCCAGCAGAGGCGGGATCTCCTACAATGAGCAGTTCTTC
TRBV12-3/TRBV12-4,TRBD1,.,TRBJ2-7,CAGQGAPYEQYF,TGTGCCGGCCAGGGGGCGCCTTACGAGCAGTACTTC
TRBV7-9,.,many,TRBJ1-2,CASSRWWVGYTF,TGTGCCAGCAGCCGATGGTGGGTGGGCTACACCTTC
TRBV15,.,many,TRBJ2-1,CATSRDLAGRLYNEQFF,TGTGCCACCAGCAGAGATTTGGCGGGGAGGTTATACAATGAGCAGTTCTTC
TRBV24-1,.,.,TRBJ1-5,CATRGEGSNQPQHF,TGTGCCACCAGGGGCGAGGGGAGCAATCAGCCCCAGCATTTT
TRBV7-6,.,.,TRBJ1-5,CASSTRRGQPQHF,TGTGCCAGCAGCACGAGGAGGGGCCAGCCCCAGCATTTT
TRBV3-1,.,.,TRBJ2-7,CASSQDAEIYEQYF,TGTGCCAGCAGCCAAGATGCCGAGATCTACGAGCAGTACTTC
TRBV6-5,.,.,TRBJ1-1,CASSIQVDTEAFF,TGTGCCAGCAGCATACAGGTGGACACTGAAGCTTTCTTT
TRBV10-3,TRBD2,many,TRBJ2-5,CAIKRGVQETQYF,TGTGCCATCAAACGGGGGGTTCAAGAGACCCAGTACTTC
TRBV6-5,TRBD1,few,TRBJ1-1,CASSRTGANTEAFF,TGTGCCAGCAGCCGAACAGGGGCGAACACTGAAGCTTTCTTT
TRBV9,.,.,TRBJ2-1,CASSEYFQGEQFF,TGTGCCAGCAGTGAATACTTTCAAGGGGAGCAGTTCTTC
TRBV10-3,.,.,TRBJ2-2,CAISEGNTGELFF,TGTGCCATCAGTGAGGGGAACACCGGGGAGCTGTTTTTT
TRBV28,TRBD2,many,TRBJ2-3,CASSSWTSGRIHSDTQYF,TGTGCCAGCAGTTCTTGGACTAGCGGGAGGATCCACTCAGATACGCAGTATTTT
TRBV20-1,TRBD1,.,TRBJ1-4,CSAKPGQGSGEKLFF,TGCAGTGCTAAGCCGGGACAGGGGAGCGGGGAAAAACTGTTTTTT
TRBV7-9,TRBD1,.,TRBJ1-1,CASSLYRGVNTEAFF,TGTGCCAGCAGCTTGTACAGGGGAGTGAACACTGAAGCTTTCTTT
TRBV3-1,.,few,TRBJ2-1,CASSQARFLAYNEQFF,TGTGCCAGCAGCCAGGCCCGATTCCTGGCGTACAATGAGCAGTTCTTC
TRBV15,TRBD1,.,TRBJ2-5,CATSNRGETQYF,TGTGCCACCAGCAACAGGGGAGAGACCCAGTACTTC
TRBV12-3/TRBV12-4,TRBD1,many,TRBJ2-5,CASSPGQGRETQYF,TGTGCCAGCAGTCCGGGACAGGGTCGAGAGACCCAGTACTTC
TRBV5-1,.,few,TRBJ2-5,CASSLAAGIGETQYF,TGCGCCAGCAGCTTGGCGGCAGGGATAGGGGAGACCCAGTACTTC
TRBV20-1,.,few,TRBJ1-1,CSARQQNTEAFF,TGCAGTGCTAGACAGCAAAACACTGAAGCTTTCTTT
TRBV5-1,.,few,TRBJ2-5,CASSLGSRYQETQYF,TGCGCCAGCAGCTTGGGTAGCAGATACCAAGAGACCCAGTACTTC
TRBV20-1,TRBD2,many,TRBJ2-7,CSALPGLAGAYLEQYF,TGCAGTGCCCTCCCGGGACTAGCGGGAGCGTATCTCGAGCAGTACTTC
TRBV5-4,.,many,TRBJ2-3,CASSLDQTDTQYF,TGTGCCAGCAGTTTGGATCAAACAGATACGCAGTATTTT
TRBV12-3/TRBV12-4,.,.,TRBJ2-4,CASSSGVVAKNIQYF,TGTGCCAGCAGTTCGGGGGTCGTGGCCAAAAACATTCAGTACTTC
TRBV7-3,TRBD2,few,TRBJ2-1,CASSLRAGGNEQFF,TGTGCCAGCAGCTTGAGGGCGGGAGGCAATGAGCAGTTCTTC
TRBV28,.,.,TRBJ1-2,CALGQRGNYGYTF,TGTGCCCTGGGCCAGAGAGGTAACTATGGCTACACCTTC
TRBV7-6,TRBD2,many,TRBJ2-5,CASSLGRSGSPIKETQYF,TGTGCCAGCAGCTTAGGTCGCAGCGGGAGTCCTATAAAAGAGACCCAGTACTTC
TRBV2,TRBD1,few,TRBJ1-1,CASRDRGLNTEAFF,TGTGCCAGCCGGGACAGGGGTTTGAACACTGAAGCTTTCTTT
TRBV7-8,TRBD2,.,TRBJ2-3,CASSPLEGTSAADTQYF,TGTGCCAGCAGCCCCCTTGAGGGCACTAGCGCTGCAGATACGCAGTATTTT
TRBV5-1,.,.,TRBJ1-1,CASSEGMNTEAFF,TGCGCCAGCAGCGAAGGAATGAACACTGAAGCTTTCTTT